These 26 T cell receptor beta chains originate from one sample sequenced in a study of identifying expanded T cells in peripheral blood. Only in-frame clones appear in the TCRdb table, and some are missing; sequencing was by immunoSEQ multiplex PCR. The sample holds under 85,000 clones, roughly 84% seen once. What was sequenced was blood. The source of these receptors is a person aged 18 to 70 in good health.

The CDR3 coding sequence is TGTGCCAGCGGCAGCGGGGACGGAGGAAACACCATATATTTT. Protein: CASGSGDGGNTIYF. The chain links TRBV9 to TRBJ1-3, with TRBD1 as a possible D gene (5 bases). The V gene lost 7 bases and the J gene lost 4 bases, with 15 bases spanning the gap. CDR3 size: 14 residues. Germline V gives CDR1 SGDLS, CDR2 YYNGEE.

As for this clone: This CDR3 is also generated by other DNA sequences in the sample. The rearrangement uses TRBV7-8 and TRBJ2-7; D gene unclear. Germline V gene data show CDR1 as SGHVS and CDR2 as FQNEAQ. There are 14 residues in the CDR3. Trimming cost V 6 bases and J 2 bases, with 14 bases left between them. CDR3 bases: TGTGCCAGCAGTCCGGGCCGATTCACCTACGAGCAGTACTTC. As protein: CASSPGRFTYEQYF.

The V and J genes are TRBV29-1 and TRBJ1-5; D unresolved. The CDR3 runs 14 residues. V lost 4 bases, J lost 6 bases, and 16 bases lay in between. Germline assignment: CDR1 SQVTM and CDR2 ANQGSEA. Here the CDR3 DNA reads TGCAGCGTTGTGGAAGTTGGGGTGGGTCAGCCCCAGCATTTT. Amino acid sequence: CSVVEVGVGQPQHF.

The chain carries TRBV6-5 and TRBJ1-1; 7 bases fit TRBD1. CDR3 length equals 12 residues. After removal of 4 bases from V and 10 bases from J, the junction contained 6 bases not matched to a gene. Germline loops: CDR1 MNHEY, CDR2 SVGAGI. CDR3 nucleotide sequence: TGTGCCAGCAGTTTGCCACAGGGGCGAGCTTTCTTT. It codes for CASSLPQGRAFF.

The rearrangement links TRBV28 to TRBJ2-1; D gene uncertain. V dropped 5 bases and J dropped 9 bases, with 8 bases sitting between them. This CDR3 is 11 amino acids long. Germline lookup yields CDR1 MDHEN and CDR2 SYDVKM. CDR3 amino acids: CASSRVFEQFF. CDR3 in DNA: TGTGCCAGCAGTAGGGTTTTTGAGCAGTTCTTC.

The chain has TRBV13 and TRBJ2-7; D might be TRBD2 (5 bases). CDR3 length: 13 amino acids. The germline V gene has CDR1 PRHDT and CDR2 FYEKMQ (reference sequence). V lost 1 base, J lost 7 bases, and 11 bases lay in between. The CDR3 here is CASSLDGVGEQYF. DNA of the CDR3: TGTGCCAGCAGCTTAGACGGGGTCGGAGAGCAGTACTTC.

CDR3 loop: CASSLAWTDEKLFF. CDR3 bases: TGTGCCAGCAGCTTAGCCTGGACCGACGAAAAACTGTTTTTT. J is TRBJ1-4 and V is TRBV7-8; D unclear. Trimming stripped 0 bases from V and 8 bases from J, with 10 bases between. CDR1 and CDR2 (germline): SGHVS, FQNEAQ. The CDR3 runs to 14 residues.

The chain carries TRBV5-4 and TRBJ1-1, with a possible D match to TRBD1 (5 bases). V lost 3 bases to trimming and J lost 4 bases, with 13 bases between them. CDR3 length equals 14 residues. CDR1 and CDR2 (germline): SGHNT, YYREEE (reference sequence). The CDR3 DNA sequence: TGTGCCAGCAGCTCTCCGGGGGGGGTCACTGAAGCTTTCTTT. Amino acid sequence: CASSSPGGVTEAFF. The whole variable domain, remainder taken from reference TRBV5-4 and TRBJ1-1, is ETGVTQSPTHLIKTRGQQVTLRCSSQSGHNTVSWYQQALGQGPQFIFQYYREEENGRGNFPPRFSGLQFPNYSSELNVNALELDDSALYLCASSSPGGVTEAFFGQGTRLTVV.

This rearrangement joins TRBV4-1 to TRBJ1-4; D gene ambiguous. Trimming took 1 base from V and 7 from J, leaving 10 bases between them. The CDR3 totals 14 residues. Germline lookup yields CDR1 MGHRA and CDR2 YSYEKL. CDR3 residues: CASSQGARGEKLFF. The CDR3 DNA is TGCGCCAGCAGCCAAGGGGCCCGGGGTGAAAAACTGTTTTTT.

The CDR3 DNA reads as TGTGCCATCACCCGAATGGAGGGGGCTGGTGGCTACACCTTC. Translation: CAITRMEGAGGYTF. The chain joins TRBV10-3 to TRBJ1-2, with 7 bases that match TRBD1. CDR3 length equals 14 residues. Germline lookup yields CDR1 ENHRY and CDR2 SYGVKD. J was trimmed by 7 bases and V by 7 bases; bases with no gene match: 12.

V is TRBV19 and J is TRBJ2-1; TRBD2 aligns across 7 bases. Per germline, CDR1 LNHDA and CDR2 SQIVND (reference sequence). The CDR3 is made up of 11 amino acids. The J segment lost 15 bases and the V segment lost 4 bases, leaving 6 bases of the junction unmatched. The CDR3 DNA reads as TGTGCCAGTAGTAGGGAGCGGGAACTGTTCTTC. It is translated as CASSRERELFF. The full variable domain, its missing parts supplied by reference TRBV19 and TRBJ2-1, is DGGITQSPKYLFRKEGQNVTLSCEQNLNHDAMYWYRQDPGQGLRLIYYSQIVNDFQKGDIAEGYSVSREKKESFPLTVTSAQKNPTAFYLCASSRERELFFGPGTRLTVL.

The CDR3 here is CASSLGTRDYEQYF. CDR3 in DNA: TGTGCCAGCAGTTTGGGGACTAGGGACTACGAGCAGTACTTC. The V call is TRBV28, the J call TRBJ2-7; 8 bases line up with TRBD2. The CDR3 extends over 14 amino acids. Germline trimming cut 3 bases from V and 3 bases from J; bases unmatched to any gene: 4. Looked up from germline, CDR1 is MDHEN and CDR2 is SYDVKM.

The CDR3 region has the DNA TGTGCCAGCAGTTTATCGACAGGGGATTGGTATGGCTACACCTTC. It specifies CASSLSTGDWYGYTF. The gene calls are TRBV28 and TRBJ1-2; 8 nucleotides match TRBD1. Germline CDR1 reads MDHEN; CDR2 reads SYDVKM. V dropped 1 base and J dropped 5; count of bases not matched to a gene: 6. The CDR3 is 15 residues long.

This clone was picked up one time. The rearrangement uses TRBV28 and TRBJ2-1, with 9 bases identical to TRBD2. Trimming took 5 bases from V and 4 from J; bases not matched to a gene: 6. This CDR3 is built from 15 residues. The V gene's germline CDR1 is MDHEN and CDR2 SYDVKM. The CDR3 loop is CASSRETSGYNEQFF. Here the CDR3 DNA reads TGTGCCAGCAGTCGGGAGACTAGCGGTTACAATGAGCAGTTCTTC.

This chain connects TRBV30 to TRBJ2-1; D is ambiguous. The CDR3 covers 14 residues. Germline V gene lookup returns CDR1 GTSNPN and CDR2 SVGIG (reference sequence). V dropped 1 base and J dropped 0 bases, with 7 bases sitting between them. CDR3 residues: CAWSDLGSYNEQFF. CDR3 in DNA: TGTGCCTGGAGTGATTTGGGCTCCTACAATGAGCAGTTCTTC.

The rearrangement joins TRBV12-5 to TRBJ2-3, with 8 bases identical to TRBD2. Germline CDR1 LGHNT, CDR2 FRNRAP. The CDR3 has 14 amino acids. The V segment lost 7 bases and the J segment 8 bases; nucleotides outside the gene matches: 11. Written as DNA, the CDR3 is TGTGCTAGTGCCTGGGGACTAGAAGGGGGTACGCAGTATTTT. This encodes CASAWGLEGGTQYF.

This sequence joins TRBV11-2 and TRBJ1-2; D may be TRBD1 (6 bases). The V end was cut by 1 base, the J end by 2 bases, with 14 bases between. The CDR3 is made up of 16 amino acids. Germline loops: CDR1 SGHAT, CDR2 FQNNGV. The CDR3: CASSLVAGAGNYGYTF. The CDR3 coding sequence is TGTGCCAGCAGCTTAGTTGCAGGGGCGGGGAACTATGGCTACACCTTC.

The V gene is TRBV7-9, the J gene TRBJ2-7; D is ambiguous. V lost 5 bases and J 2 bases, leaving 19 bases between the germline ends. The CDR3 totals 16 residues. Germline V lookup: CDR1 SEHNR, CDR2 FQNEAQ (reference sequence). The CDR3 coding sequence is TGTGCCAGCAGCGCCCGCGTCCAGATGAAAACCTACGAGCAGTACTTC. Translating gives CASSARVQMKTYEQYF. The full variable domain, rest sourced from reference TRBV7-9 and TRBJ2-7, is DTGVSQNPRHKITKRGQNVTFRCDPISEHNRLYWYRQTLGQGPEFLTYFQNEAQLEKSRLLSDRFSAERPKGSFSTLEIQRTEQGDSAMYLCASSARVQMKTYEQYFGPGTRLTVT.

This clone has a single count. V usage is TRBV9 and J usage is TRBJ2-5, with D possibly TRBD1 on 5 matching bases. The germline V gene encodes CDR1 SGDLS and CDR2 YYNGEE. V lost 4 bases, J lost 4 bases, and 11 bases lay in between. The CDR3 consists of 13 residues. The CDR3 here is CASSRGVVETQYF. The CDR3 region has the DNA TGTGCCAGCAGCAGGGGTGTGGTAGAGACCCAGTACTTC.

This sequence joins TRBV28 and TRBJ2-1; D ambiguous. Germline V gene data show CDR1 as MDHEN and CDR2 as SYDVKM. The V end lost 2 bases, the J end lost 5 bases, and 13 bases lay between the germline ends. The CDR3 loop spans 15 amino acids. CDR3 nucleotides: TGTGCCAGCAGTTTAGCTAGTGAGATAAACAATGAGCAGTTCTTC. It codes for CASSLASEINNEQFF.

This clone was observed a single time. This chain connects TRBV27 to TRBJ2-5; weak D call: TRBD1 (5 bases). Trimming took 2 bases from V and 1 from J, leaving 23 bases between them. Germline V CDR1 and CDR2: MNHEY, SMNVEV (reference sequence). This CDR3 has 19 residues. DNA of the CDR3: TGTGCCAGCAGTTTAGAACCTGTCCGAGGCCAGGGCCCCCAAGAGACCCAGTACTTC. Translation gives CASSLEPVRGQGPQETQYF.

The genes are TRBV18 and TRBJ1-4; 7 bases fit TRBD1. Germline V gene data show CDR1 as KGHSH and CDR2 as LQKENI. This CDR3 is built from 15 residues. V shed 3 bases, J shed 5 bases, and the junction held 6 bases outside the gene matches. The CDR3 DNA is TGTGCCAGCTCACCTCAGGGGGACTGGAATGAAAAACTGTTTTTT. It translates to CASSPQGDWNEKLFF.

V and J are TRBV19 and TRBJ1-1; no clear D. The germline CDR1 and CDR2 sequences are LNHDA and SQIVND (reference sequence). Trimming removed 2 bases at V and 1 base at J, with 5 bases between. This CDR3 region has 13 residues. CDR3 sequence reads: CASSIWRNTEAFF. CDR3 coding DNA: TGTGCCAGTAGTATATGGAGGAACACTGAAGCTTTCTTT.

The chain has TRBV2 and TRBJ2-7; weak D call: TRBD1 (5 bases). Germline V CDR1 and CDR2: SNHLY, FYNNEI. V was trimmed by 2 bases and J by 1 base, leaving 12 bases between them. The CDR3 sequence is 15 residues long. Here the CDR3 reads CASSESQGWSYEQYF. Written as DNA, the CDR3 is TGTGCCAGCAGTGAATCCCAGGGATGGTCCTACGAGCAGTACTTC.

V gene TRBV21-1 combines with J gene TRBJ2-1; TRBD1 was called by the table and not checked on the DNA. TRBV21-1 is described as a pseudogene. The CDR3 is made up of 13 amino acids. CDR3 loop: CASKGQGYNEQFF. Written as DNA, the CDR3 is TGTGCCAGCAAAGGACAGGGTTACAATGAGCAGTTCTTC.

The chain is built from TRBV28 and TRBJ2-7; D gene unclear. Between the trimmed V and J ends, which lost 6 bases and 2 bases, there was a span of 8 bases. This CDR3 has 12 residues. Germline CDR1 MDHEN, CDR2 SYDVKM. The DNA of the CDR3 is TGTGCCAGCAGGGCCCAAACCTACGAGCAGTACTTC. The encoded protein is CASRAQTYEQYF.